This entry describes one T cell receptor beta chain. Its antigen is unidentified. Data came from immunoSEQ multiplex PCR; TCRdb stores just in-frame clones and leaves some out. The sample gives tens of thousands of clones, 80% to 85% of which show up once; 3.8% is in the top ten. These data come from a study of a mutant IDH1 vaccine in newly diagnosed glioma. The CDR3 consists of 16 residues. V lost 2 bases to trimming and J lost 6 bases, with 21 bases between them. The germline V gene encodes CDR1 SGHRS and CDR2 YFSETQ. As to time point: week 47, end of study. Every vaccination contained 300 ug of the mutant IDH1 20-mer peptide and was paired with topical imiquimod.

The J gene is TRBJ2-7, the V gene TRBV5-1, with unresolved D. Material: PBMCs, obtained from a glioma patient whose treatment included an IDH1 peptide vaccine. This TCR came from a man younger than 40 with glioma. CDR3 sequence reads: CASSLAGRMPQVEQYF. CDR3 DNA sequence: TGCGCCAGCAGCTTAGCTGGACGGATGCCGCAGGTCGAGCAGTACTTC.